The 20 T cell receptor beta chains presented below share a single source sample, sequenced in a study of cytomegalovirus exposure and HLA in healthy donors. PCR employed 60 Vbeta and 13 Jbeta primers. Libraries were prepared by immunoSEQ multiplex PCR; TCRdb keeps only in-frame clonotypes and omits some of them. Of around 140,000 clones listed, around nine tenths were seen once; the top ten hold under 6.5%. The sample was PBMCs. The receptors originated from a woman under 40 in good health and CMV-seronegative.

This rearrangement joins TRBV30 to TRBJ1-6, with 9 bases lining up with TRBD1. The V and J ends lost 5 bases and 11 bases, in that order; junction bases with no gene match: 7. The CDR3 has 13 amino acids. The germline CDR1 and CDR2 sequences are GTSNPN and SVGIG (reference sequence). CDR3 region: CAWGTGLRPPLHF. The DNA for the CDR3 is TGTGCCTGGGGGACAGGGCTTCGTCCACCCCTCCACTTT.

The V gene is TRBV28, the J gene TRBJ1-1, with a possible D match to TRBD1 (5 bases). V was clipped by 1 base and J by 0 bases, with 15 bases between them. The CDR3 sequence is 17 residues long. CDR1 and CDR2 (germline): MDHEN, SYDVKM. The CDR3 loop reads CASSLFQGSYMNTEAFF. In nucleotides, the CDR3 is TGTGCCAGCAGTTTATTTCAGGGCTCTTACATGAACACTGAAGCTTTCTTT.

V and J are TRBV28 and TRBJ1-2; tentatively, D is TRBD1 (5 bases). The CDR3 contains 13 residues. V dropped 5 bases and J dropped 5 bases, with 12 bases sitting between them. Germline CDR1 and CDR2: MDHEN and SYDVKM. This chain's CDR3 is CASSQGDSYGYTF. CDR3 bases: TGTGCCAGCAGTCAAGGGGATTCGTATGGCTACACCTTC.

The genes are TRBV7-3 and TRBJ1-1; D is unclear. Trimming removed 6 bases at V and 1 base at J, with 9 bases between. The germline CDR1 and CDR2 sequences are SGHTA and FQGTGA. This CDR3 has 13 residues. The CDR3 region has the DNA TGTGCCAGCAGTCTGGACTCGAACACTGAAGCTTTCTTT. Amino acids: CASSLDSNTEAFF.

Comment on this clone: Other DNA variants within this sample encode the same CDR3. This rearrangement joins TRBV19 to TRBJ2-6; TRBD1 is a possible D gene (6 bases). Trimming stripped 1 base from V and 2 bases from J, with 6 bases between. This CDR3 comprises 15 residues. The germline V gene encodes CDR1 LNHDA and CDR2 SQIVND (reference sequence). The CDR3, as DNA: TGTGCCAGTAGTATAGGGACAGCTGGGGCCAACGTCCTGACTTTC. The encoded protein is CASSIGTAGANVLTF.

Details on this clone: One end of the junction fails to match germline, which may point to a read error. This sample also contains other DNA sequences that code for the same CDR3. The chain links TRBV19 to TRBJ1-4; tentative D call: TRBD1 (5 bases). Germline CDR1 and CDR2: LNHDA and SQIVND (reference sequence). The length of the CDR3 is 14 residues. The CDR3 coding sequence is TGTGCCAGTAGTTTCGGGGGAGCTAATGAAAAATTGTTTTTT. Translated, it gives CASSFGGANEKLFF.

DNA for the CDR3: TGTGCCAGCAGTTCAAATGACAGGGAGAGATATGGCTACACCTTC. Protein sequence: CASSSNDRERYGYTF. This rearrangement joins TRBV28 to TRBJ1-2; 7 nucleotides align to TRBD1. The CDR3 spans 15 residues. CDR1 and CDR2 (germline): MDHEN, SYDVKM. After removal of 4 bases from V and 5 bases from J, the junction contained 10 bases not matched to a gene.

This clone was detected only a few times. The chain has TRBV6-5 and TRBJ1-1, with D unresolved. Germline assignment: CDR1 MNHEY and CDR2 SVGAGI. The CDR3 has 15 amino acids. V lost 2 bases to trimming and J lost 0 bases, with 10 bases between them. The CDR3 loop is CASSYGVPMNTEAFF. CDR3 coding DNA: TGTGCCAGCAGTTACGGTGTCCCTATGAACACTGAAGCTTTCTTT.

The V and J genes are TRBV25-1 and TRBJ2-2, with D possibly matching TRBD1 (6 bases). The V and J ends lost 4 bases and 3 bases respectively, with 12 bases between them. The CDR3 has 15 amino acids. Germline-derived CDR1 and CDR2 are MGHDK and SYGVNS. CDR3 in amino acids: CASSAWTEYTGELFF. CDR3 DNA: TGTGCCAGCAGTGCTTGGACAGAATACACCGGGGAGCTGTTTTTT.

The V gene is TRBV7-2, the J gene TRBJ2-5; TRBD2 aligns across 10 bases. V lost 7 bases to trimming and J lost 1 base; unmatched junction nucleotides: 6. Germline V gives CDR1 SGHTA, CDR2 FQGNSA. This CDR3 is 15 amino acids long. The CDR3 DNA reads as TGTGCCAGCACAATAGCGGGGGGATTCCAAGAGACCCAGTACTTC. It encodes CASTIAGGFQETQYF. The full variable domain, its missing parts supplied by reference TRBV7-2 and TRBJ2-5, is GAGVSQSPSNKVTEKGKDVELRCDPISGHTALYWYRQSLGQGLEFLIYFQGNSAPDKSGLPSDRFSAERTGGSVSTLTIQRTQQEDSAVYLCASTIAGGFQETQYFGPGTRLLVL.

The gene calls are TRBV28 and TRBJ2-5; the D gene is possibly TRBD2 (5 bases). The length of the CDR3 is 14 residues. V gave up 1 base and J gave up 5 bases, with 11 bases separating them. Germline V gives CDR1 MDHEN, CDR2 SYDVKM. Written as DNA, the CDR3 is TGTGCCAGCAGTTTATTGGTGCCGGGGGAGACCCAGTACTTC. As protein: CASSLLVPGETQYF.

The chain links TRBV19 to TRBJ1-3; TRBD1 aligns across 8 bases. This CDR3 region has 16 residues. Germline CDR1 is LNHDA and CDR2 is SQIVND (reference sequence). V shed 4 bases, J shed 0 bases, and the junction held 5 bases outside the gene matches. CDR3 in amino acids: CASSTGQGISGNTIYF. The DNA of the CDR3 is TGTGCCAGTAGTACCGGACAGGGCATCTCTGGAAACACCATATATTTT.

This clone was picked up a small number of times. The chain joins TRBV28 to TRBJ1-5, with D perhaps matching TRBD1 (6 bases). The CDR3 sequence is 15 residues long. CDR1 and CDR2 from the germline V gene are MDHEN and SYDVKM. The V end was cut by 8 bases, the J end by 0 bases, with 14 bases between. The CDR3 here is CASHPPGDSNQPQHF. The CDR3 bases are TGTGCCAGCCATCCGCCAGGGGATAGCAATCAGCCCCAGCATTTT.

V usage is TRBV28 and J usage is TRBJ2-7; 7 bases are shared with TRBD2. Germline V lookup: CDR1 MDHEN, CDR2 SYDVKM. The CDR3 is 15 amino acids. The trim removed 6 bases at V and 6 bases at J, leaving 14 bases unmatched. CDR3 sequence (DNA): TGTGCCAGCAGCCCACCCGGGGGGTGGGCGGCCGAGCAGTACTTC. Residues: CASSPPGGWAAEQYF.

The rearrangement links TRBV7-7 to TRBJ2-5; 9 bases match TRBD2. Germline CDR1 SSHAT, CDR2 FNYEAQ (reference sequence). The CDR3 runs 14 residues. Unmatched junction bases numbered 6, after V lost 5 bases and J lost 5 bases. The CDR3 DNA reads as TGTGCCAGCAGCCTAGGGACTAGCTCTGAGACCCAGTACTTC. Its protein is CASSLGTSSETQYF.

V usage is TRBV7-9 and J usage is TRBJ2-2, with D tentatively TRBD2 (5 bases). CDR1 is SEHNR and CDR2 is FQNEAQ in the germline V gene (reference sequence). V was clipped by 1 base and J by 2 bases, with 8 bases between them. This CDR3 contains 15 residues. The CDR3 region has the DNA TGTGCCAGCAGCTTAGACGACTATAACACCGGGGAGCTGTTTTTT. Translated: CASSLDDYNTGELFF.

This clone was detected once. The rearrangement links TRBV29-1 to TRBJ1-2, with 8 bases fitting TRBD1. V lost 3 bases and J lost 5; bases outside the gene matches: 8. This CDR3 is built from 14 residues. Germline V gives CDR1 SQVTM, CDR2 ANQGSEA. CDR3 sequence (DNA): TGCAGCGTTGATTCCGGACAGGGTGTGTATGGCTACACCTTC. Amino acid sequence: CSVDSGQGVYGYTF. The entire variable domain, with the rest obtained from reference TRBV29-1 and TRBJ1-2, is as follows: SAVISQKPSRDICQRGTSLTIQCQVDSQVTMMFWYRQQPGQSLTLIATANQGSEATYESGFVIDKFPISRPNLTFSTLTVSNMSPEDSSIYLCSVDSGQGVYGYTFGSGTRLTVV.

This clone appeared once. The chain has TRBV2 and TRBJ1-5; 7 nucleotides match TRBD1. The germline gives CDR1 SNHLY, CDR2 FYNNEI. CDR3 size: 16 residues. The ends lost 6 bases at V and 3 bases at J; junction bases unmatched: 11. DNA for the CDR3: TGTGCCAGCAGATGGGGGCGGAGGGGGCTCAATCAGCCCCAGCATTTT. Its translation is CASRWGRRGLNQPQHF.

This chain links TRBV5-1 with TRBJ2-1; D might be TRBD2 (7 bases). Trimming removed 4 bases at V and 7 bases at J, with 21 bases between. CDR3 length: 16 amino acids. From germline, CDR1 is SGHRS and CDR2 YFSETQ. CDR3 DNA sequence: TGCGCCAGCAGCCCCCACCGGTCGGGGGGACAAAATGAGCAGTTCTTC. Translating it yields CASSPHRSGGQNEQFF.

J is TRBJ1-4 and V is TRBV7-9; 7 positions agree with TRBD1. V shed 5 bases, J shed 5 bases, and the junction held 8 bases outside the gene matches. This CDR3 comprises 15 residues. CDR1 is SEHNR and CDR2 is FQNEAQ in the germline V gene (reference sequence). The CDR3 nucleotides are TGTGCCAGCAGCCGTTGGGACAGCAGCAATGAAAAACTGTTTTTT. It specifies CASSRWDSSNEKLFF.